These 3 T cell receptor beta chains were all obtained from the same sample, sequenced in a study of post-analysis software for immune sequencing data. Study-level findings and limits: Several TRBV segments occurring more often in patients than controls included TRBV5-6, TRBV5-1 and TRBV20-1.

Unique molecular identifiers were present in the TCR beta cDNA libraries. TCRdb reprocessed the PCR reads via MiXCR and lists one record per CDR3 protein. This table has under 900,000 distinct CDR3 sequences, around 53% appearing once. These receptors' antigens are unknown. Material: blood. The receptors here all came from a girl aged 5 to 17 with multiple sclerosis.

The chain recombines TRBV12-3 or TRBV12-4 with TRBJ2-5, with 10 nucleotides matching TRBD2. The CDR3 has 15 residues. V lost 3 bases and J lost 5; bases outside the gene matches: 6. The CDR3 region is CASSFNPLAGETQYF. In DNA, the CDR3 is TGTGCCAGCAGTTTCAACCCACTAGCGGGGGAGACCCAGTACTTC.

This sequence joins TRBV29-1 and TRBJ1-1; no definite D call. Germline-derived CDR1 and CDR2 are SQVTM and ANQGSEA. V lost 5 bases and J lost 1, with 5 bases in between. This CDR3 has 11 amino acids. The DNA for the CDR3 is TGCAGCGTTATTGGGAACACTGAAGCTTTCTTT. Protein: CSVIGNTEAFF.

The V call is TRBV5-1, the J call TRBJ2-3; D gene unclear. There are 13 residues in the CDR3. V was shortened by 1 base and J by 6 bases, with 9 bases between the two germline ends. CDR1 and CDR2 (germline): SGHRS, YFSETQ. This chain's CDR3 is CASSLPGRDTQYF. DNA of the CDR3: TGCGCCAGCAGCTTGCCCGGCCGGGATACGCAGTATTTT.